The rows below give T cell receptor beta chains drawn from one sample of a study of cytomegalovirus exposure and HLA in healthy donors. Here immunoSEQ multiplex PCR was the method, and the copy in TCRdb shows in-frame clones only, minus some. The repertoire holds under 70,000 clones, with 86% as singletons. The sample consisted of PBMCs. These receptors originate from a woman aged 25 to 39 in good health and CMV-seronegative. Each CDR3 is given with its conserved first and last residue. The order of the fields is clone size, V gene, J gene, D gene, CDR3 protein, CDR3 DNA. The D gene is left open where the match is weak. Size is stated for part of the rows, as once, few or many counts, or as a class when the clone is expanded.

>few|TRBV28|TRBJ1-4|.
CASSLNRPNEKLFF
TGTGCCAGCAGTTTAAACAGGCCCAATGAAAAACTGTTTTTT
>few|TRBV6-5|TRBJ2-7|TRBD1
CASRGTGGYEQYF
TGTGCCAGCAGGGGGACAGGGGGCTACGAGCAGTACTTC
>once|TRBV18|TRBJ2-1|TRBD2
CASSLGLAGVNEQFF
TGTGCCAGCTCACTCGGACTAGCGGGAGTAAATGAGCAGTTCTTC
>.|TRBV7-8|TRBJ2-1|TRBD2
CASSLRTSGRWLGNEQFF
TGTGCCAGCAGCCTGCGGACTAGCGGGAGATGGTTGGGAAATGAGCAGTTCTTC
>.|TRBV28|TRBJ1-2|TRBD1
CASSFPPGQGYGYTF
TGTGCCAGCAGTTTTCCCCCCGGACAGGGCTATGGCTACACCTTC
>.|TRBV28|TRBJ2-7|TRBD2
CASRTGGLDHYEQYF
TGTGCCAGCAGGACCGGAGGACTAGACCACTACGAGCAGTACTTC
>.|TRBV2|TRBJ2-7|TRBD2
CASSIVTSLGEQYF
TGTGCCAGCAGTATTGTGACTAGCCTCGGTGAGCAGTACTTC
>.|TRBV7-6|TRBJ2-7|.
CASSRAGYEQYF
TGTGCCAGCAGCCGCGCGGGGTACGAGCAGTACTTC
>.|TRBV6-1|TRBJ2-7|TRBD2
CASSERTSGVSYEQYF
TGTGCCAGCAGTGAGAGGACTAGCGGGGTATCCTACGAGCAGTACTTC
>.|TRBV5-1|TRBJ2-2|TRBD1
CASSLGPTGGTGELFF
TGCGCCAGCAGCTTGGGGCCGACAGGGGGGACCGGGGAGCTGTTTTTT
>few|TRBV6-6|TRBJ1-1|.
CASSNDRNTEAFF
TGTGCCAGCAGTAACGACAGGAACACTGAAGCTTTCTTT
>.|TRBV5-6|TRBJ2-1|TRBD2
CASSILAGVISYNEQFF
TGTGCCAGCAGCATTCTAGCGGGAGTAATTTCCTACAATGAGCAGTTCTTC
>.|TRBV18|TRBJ1-1|TRBD1
CASSPGQGRTEAFF
TGTGCCAGCTCACCGGGACAGGGGAGGACTGAAGCTTTCTTT
>once|TRBV25-1|TRBJ2-7|.
CASSEMGGSYEQYF
TGTGCCAGCAGTGAAATGGGGGGCTCCTACGAGCAGTACTTC
>.|TRBV11-3|TRBJ1-4|.
CASSFGQTNEKLFF
TGTGCCAGCAGCTTTGGACAGACTAATGAAAAACTGTTTTTT
>.|TRBV28|TRBJ2-7|TRBD2
CASSLSSGASYEQYF
TGTGCCAGCAGTTTATCTAGCGGGGCATCCTACGAGCAGTACTTC
>.|TRBV4-1|TRBJ2-5|TRBD2
CASSQGLAERETQYF
TGCGCCAGCAGCCAGGGCCTAGCGGAAAGGGAGACCCAGTACTTC
>.|TRBV28|TRBJ1-2|.
CASSFRTSGDGYTF
TGTGCCAGCAGTTTCCGTACTTCGGGGGATGGCTACACCTTC
>.|TRBV10-2|TRBJ2-5|.
CASSRGGRETQYF
TGCGCCAGCAGCAGGGGTGGTAGGGAGACCCAGTACTTC
>once|TRBV19|TRBJ2-2|.
CASRGAFTNTGELFF
TGTGCCAGTAGGGGGGCATTTACGAACACCGGGGAGCTGTTTTTT
>.|TRBV6-6|TRBJ2-7|.
CASSYTVEGPYEQYF
TGTGCCAGCAGTTACACGGTGGAGGGGCCGTACGAGCAGTACTTC
>.|TRBV5-3|TRBJ2-1|TRBD2
CARGNNSGRAYYYYNEQFF
TGTGCCAGAGGTAATAATAGCGGGAGGGCCTACTACTACTACAATGAGCAGTTCTTC
>few|TRBV6-5|TRBJ2-1|.
CASSYSTVVIHNEQFF
TGTGCCAGCAGTTACTCAACGGTAGTCATCCACAATGAGCAGTTCTTC
>.|TRBV30|TRBJ1-2|.
CAWSAQALDGYTF
TGTGCCTGGAGTGCCCAGGCCTTAGATGGCTACACCTTC
>once|TRBV7-6|TRBJ2-7|TRBD1
CASSTDRGYEQYF
TGTGCCAGCAGCACTGACAGGGGCTACGAGCAGTACTTC
>.|TRBV12-5|TRBJ2-3|.
CASGLPNTDTQYF
TGTGCTAGTGGTTTGCCAAACACAGATACGCAGTATTTT
>.|TRBV18|TRBJ2-1|.
CASSPALDNEQFF
TGTGCCAGCTCACCCGCTTTAGACAATGAGCAGTTCTTC
>.|TRBV27|TRBJ2-1|.
CASSLSLNEQFF
TGTGCCAGCAGTTTATCTTTAAATGAGCAGTTCTTC
>.|TRBV19|TRBJ1-4|.
CASSIVRGKEKLFF
TGTGCCAGTAGTATTGTCAGGGGAAAGGAAAAACTGTTTTTT
>.|TRBV28|TRBJ1-4|TRBD1
CASSFPSGTGAEKLFF
TGTGCCAGCAGTTTCCCATCGGGGACAGGGGCTGAAAAACTGTTTTTT
>.|TRBV4-1|TRBJ2-2|TRBD2
CASSQNSGGNTGELFF
TGCGCCAGCAGCCAGAATAGCGGGGGGAACACCGGGGAGCTGTTTTTT
>.|TRBV7-9|TRBJ2-7|TRBD2
CASSLPGTRVGEQYF
TGTGCCAGCAGCTTGCCCGGGACTAGAGTAGGCGAGCAGTACTTC
>.|TRBV11-2|TRBJ2-3|TRBD2
CASSVGTSPDTQYF
TGTGCCAGCAGCGTAGGGACTAGCCCAGATACGCAGTATTTT
>.|TRBV5-1|TRBJ1-1|.
CASSLFLSDSQAFF
TGCGCCAGCAGCTTGTTTCTTTCGGACAGTCAAGCTTTCTTT
>.|TRBV7-2|TRBJ1-2|.
CASSLDSYYGYTF
TGTGCCAGCAGCTTAGATTCATACTATGGCTACACCTTC
>.|TRBV7-9|TRBJ1-1|.
CASSLGGQGITEAFF
TGTGCCAGCAGCTTAGGGGGGCAGGGAATCACTGAAGCTTTCTTT
>.|TRBV13|TRBJ2-7|TRBD2
CASSRDFGLADYEQYF
TGTGCCAGCAGCAGAGACTTCGGACTAGCGGACTACGAGCAGTACTTC
>.|TRBV4-2|TRBJ2-1|TRBD2
CASSELAGRYNEQFF
TGTGCCAGCAGCGAACTAGCGGGAAGGTACAATGAGCAGTTCTTC
>.|TRBV9|TRBJ1-3|TRBD1
CASSVAMTGQFSGNTIYF
TGTGCCAGCAGCGTAGCCATGACAGGGCAGTTCTCTGGAAACACCATATATTTT
>.|TRBV10-3|TRBJ2-3|.
CAISEGQRASDTQYF
TGTGCCATCAGTGAGGGGCAGCGGGCTTCCGATACGCAGTATTTT
>.|TRBV4-2|TRBJ2-1|TRBD2
CASSQEITSGSFANEQFF
TGTGCCAGCAGCCAAGAAATTACTAGCGGGTCTTTCGCCAATGAGCAGTTCTTC
>.|TRBV5-1|TRBJ1-1|.
CASSLAIMYDEAFF
TGCGCCAGCAGCTTGGCTATAATGTATGATGAAGCTTTCTTT
>.|TRBV28|TRBJ2-5|TRBD2
CASSFGTSGSIETQYF
TGTGCCAGCAGTTTCGGGACTAGCGGGAGTATAGAGACCCAGTACTTC
>once|TRBV19|TRBJ1-1|TRBD1
CASSRQGNTEAFF
TGTGCCAGTAGTCGACAGGGGAACACTGAAGCTTTCTTT
>.|TRBV19|TRBJ1-3|TRBD1
CASSGTGGNTIYF
TGTGCCAGTAGTGGGACAGGTGGAAACACCATATATTTT
>.|TRBV2|TRBJ2-3|TRBD2
CASSISPVGRSWYF
TGTGCCAGCAGTATCTCTCCCGTCGGGAGGTCTTGGTATTTT
>.|TRBV27|TRBJ1-2|TRBD1
CASSLGQGGGYTF
TGTGCCAGCAGTTTGGGACAGGGTGGAGGCTACACCTTC